The 19 T cell receptor beta chains reported below all come from one sample, sequenced in a study of blood T cells in healthy people across ages. Combining a sample-barcoded 5' primer with a J-beta primer mix, a second PCR ran for 7 to 11 cycles. From the 5' RACE reads, TCRdb called clonotypes with MiXCR, one entry per CDR3 protein. The data show about 830,000 distinct CDR3 sequences, about three fifths seen once. Sequencing was carried out using blood. The receptors derive from a man aged 25 to 45 in good health.

About this clonotype: This may be a read error, as it is one base from a much larger clone. The chain employs TRBV4-3 and TRBJ1-5; no clear D gene. Germline V gene lookup returns CDR1 LGHNA and CDR2 YSLEER. The CDR3 has 13 residues. The V and J ends lost 0 bases and 1 base respectively, with 1 base between them. In nucleotides, the CDR3 is TGCGCCAGCAGCCAAGAAAGCAATCAGCCCCAGCATTTT. As protein: CASSQESNQPQHF.

The rearrangement uses TRBV3-1 and TRBJ1-1; tentative D call: TRBD1 (5 bases). The CDR3 has 12 amino acids. Looked up from germline, CDR1 is LGHDT and CDR2 is YNNKEL (reference sequence). With 3 bases removed from V and 11 bases from J, the gap between germline ends came to 13 bases. CDR3 DNA sequence: TGTGCCAGCAGCCATGGGGCTACGAGCGCTTTCTTT. Translating gives CASSHGATSAFF.

The CDR3 spells CSARDSFYNEQFF. Here the CDR3 DNA reads TGCAGTGCTAGAGATTCGTTCTACAATGAGCAGTTCTTC. The chain links TRBV20-1 to TRBJ2-1; D unclear. Germline V gene sequence: CDR1 DFQATT, CDR2 SNEGSKA (reference sequence). V lost 0 bases to trimming and J lost 3 bases, with 6 bases between them. CDR3 length: 13 residues.

This clonotype came up a few times. The chain recombines TRBV7-9 with TRBJ2-3; D possibly corresponds to TRBD2 (5 bases). The ends were cut back, 4 bases at V and 6 bases at J, with 8 bases in the middle. Germline values: CDR1 SEHNR, CDR2 FQNEAQ (reference sequence). CDR3 length: 12 residues. The CDR3 DNA sequence: TGTGCCAGCAGCTATAGCGTTGATACGCAGTATTTT. Protein product: CASSYSVDTQYF.

J is TRBJ2-3 and V is TRBV7-2; D remains ambiguous. The germline V and J ends were trimmed by 4 bases and 2 bases, with 10 bases remaining between them. CDR3 length: 14 amino acids. Germline CDR1 reads SGHTA; CDR2 reads FQGNSA. The CDR3 is CASSCDLHTDTQYF. In DNA, the CDR3 is TGTGCCAGCAGCTGCGACCTCCACACAGATACGCAGTATTTT.

The V and J genes are TRBV7-9 and TRBJ2-5; no reliable D call. Trimming removed 4 bases at V and 5 bases at J, with 14 bases between. This CDR3 is built from 14 residues. Germline assignment: CDR1 SEHNR and CDR2 FQNEAQ (reference sequence). The CDR3 here is CASSSRLGVETQYF. The CDR3 bases are TGTGCCAGCAGCTCCCGGTTAGGCGTGGAGACCCAGTACTTC.

This clonotype was picked up a small number of times. The V and J genes are TRBV4-2 and TRBJ2-3; D uncertain. The CDR3 has 15 amino acids. V was shortened by 4 bases and J by 4 bases, with 15 bases between the two germline ends. The germline gives CDR1 LGHNA, CDR2 YNFKEQ. CDR3 bases: TGTGCCAGCAGCCTCAAGAAGGCCCCCTCAGATACGCAGTATTTT. Protein: CASSLKKAPSDTQYF.

V is TRBV28 and J is TRBJ2-1; tentatively, D is TRBD1 (10 bases). The V gene's germline CDR1 is MDHEN and CDR2 SYDVKM. Trimming took off 6 bases at V and 8 bases at J, with 20 bases between the two ends. This CDR3 contains 15 residues. In DNA form, the CDR3 reads TGTGCCAGCAGCTTAGCGGGGGACAGGGGCCATGAGCAGTTCTTC. Protein product: CASSLAGDRGHEQFF.

The V and J genes are TRBV2 and TRBJ2-6; D not certain. The CDR3 is 18 residues long. Per germline, CDR1 SNHLY and CDR2 FYNNEI. V lost 5 bases, J lost 0 bases, and 17 bases lay in between. CDR3 in amino acids: CASSSFSLFNSGANVLTF. The CDR3 nucleotides are TGTGCCAGCAGTTCCTTCAGCCTCTTTAACTCTGGGGCCAACGTCCTGACTTTC.

J is TRBJ1-1 and V is TRBV6-5; D is uncertain. Per the germline V gene, CDR1 is MNHEY and CDR2 is SVGAGI. The CDR3 sequence is 12 residues long. The V end lost 6 bases, the J end lost 1 base, and 6 bases lay between the germline ends. Here the CDR3 DNA reads TGTGCCAGCAGCACCACGAACACTGAAGCTTTCTTT. Translated, it gives CASSTTNTEAFF.

As for this clonotype: Compared with germline, one end of the junction differs, possibly owing to a read error. The V gene is TRBV9, the J gene TRBJ2-7, with 8 positions matching TRBD2. CDR3 length equals 12 residues. CDR1 SGDLS and CDR2 YYNGEE come from the germline V gene. The chain's CDR3 is CASSGRTDEQYF. For the CDR3, the DNA is TGCGCCAGCAGCGGGAGAACCGACGAGCAGTACTTC.

The V and J genes are TRBV27 and TRBJ1-2, with a tentative D call TRBD1 (5 bases). Germline V lookup: CDR1 MNHEY, CDR2 SMNVEV (reference sequence). This CDR3 comprises 14 residues. With 1 base removed from V and 2 bases from J, the gap between germline ends came to 8 bases. The CDR3 nucleotides read TGTGCCAGCAGTTTATTTGCAGGGAACTATGGCTACACCTTC. Its protein is CASSLFAGNYGYTF.

This chain links TRBV20-1 with TRBJ1-4; D is undetermined. The germline gives CDR1 DFQATT, CDR2 SNEGSKA (reference sequence). CDR3 size: 14 residues. Trimming removed 4 bases from V and 8 bases from J, with 17 bases in between. The CDR3 loop reads CSANSRQAGEKLFF. DNA of the CDR3: TGCAGTGCTAATTCGCGGCAGGCGGGGGAAAAACTGTTTTTT.

The J gene is TRBJ2-1, the V gene TRBV7-3; D remains ambiguous. Germline loops: CDR1 SGHTA, CDR2 FQGTGA. This CDR3 comprises 15 residues. The V end lost 3 bases, the J end lost 4 bases, and 13 bases lay between the germline ends. The CDR3 DNA reads TGTGCCAGCAGCTTCGGCGCGGTTCTGTACAATGAGCAGTTCTTC. Residues: CASSFGAVLYNEQFF.

V and J are TRBV28 and TRBJ2-1; the D gene is possibly TRBD1 (6 bases). The DNA end favors TRBJ2-7, so the J call may be wrong. This CDR3 region has 13 residues. Germline V gives CDR1 MDHEN, CDR2 SYDVKM. The CDR3 coding sequence is TGTGCCAGCAAGGAGCCCGGGGACAATGAGCAGTACTTC. As protein: CASKEPGDNEQYF.

The chain employs TRBV27 and TRBJ2-7; 7 bases are shared with TRBD1. Trimming at V came to 3 bases and at J to 3 bases, leaving 8 bases not matched to a gene. The CDR3 extends over 15 amino acids. Looked up from germline, CDR1 is MNHEY and CDR2 is SMNVEV (reference sequence). The CDR3, as DNA: TGTGCCAGCAGTTTCGAGGCCAGGGGGTACTACGAGCAGTACTTC. Amino acids: CASSFEARGYYEQYF.

This clonotype was counted once. The V and J genes are TRBV4-3 and TRBJ2-3; TRBD2 agrees at 15 bases. Germline V lookup: CDR1 LGHNA, CDR2 YSLEER. V dropped 3 bases and J dropped 6; count of bases not matched to a gene: 19. The CDR3 sequence is 21 residues long. CDR3 coding DNA: TGCGCCAGCAGCCAGCGAGCCGGGACTAGCGGGAGGAACCATATTCCGGATACGCAGTATTTT. Protein product: CASSQRAGTSGRNHIPDTQYF.

CDR3 DNA: TGTGCCACCAGCAGAGATACTTCGGGCGGTGAAAAACTGTTTTTT. Translated: CATSRDTSGGEKLFF. The chain has TRBV15 and TRBJ1-4, with D uncertain. The CDR3 extends over 15 amino acids. Per the germline V gene, CDR1 is LNHNV and CDR2 is YYDKDF (reference sequence). With 0 bases removed from V and 7 bases from J, the gap between germline ends came to 12 bases. The whole variable domain, remainder taken from reference TRBV15 and TRBJ1-4, is DAMVIQNPRYQVTQFGKPVTLSCSQTLNHNVMYWYQQKSSQAPKLLFHYYDKDFNNEADTPDNFQSRRPNTSFCFLDIRSPGLGDTAMYLCATSRDTSGGEKLFFGSGTQLSVL.

The sample holds a few counts of this clonotype. The chain combines TRBV27 with TRBJ1-2; a possible D gene is TRBD1 (5 bases). The CDR3 runs 15 residues. Trimming stripped 0 bases from V and 4 bases from J, with 12 bases between. CDR1 and CDR2 from the germline V gene are MNHEY and SMNVEV (reference sequence). The CDR3 protein is CASSLSGRTFYGYTF. CDR3 coding DNA: TGTGCCAGCAGTTTATCGGGACGGACTTTCTATGGCTACACCTTC.